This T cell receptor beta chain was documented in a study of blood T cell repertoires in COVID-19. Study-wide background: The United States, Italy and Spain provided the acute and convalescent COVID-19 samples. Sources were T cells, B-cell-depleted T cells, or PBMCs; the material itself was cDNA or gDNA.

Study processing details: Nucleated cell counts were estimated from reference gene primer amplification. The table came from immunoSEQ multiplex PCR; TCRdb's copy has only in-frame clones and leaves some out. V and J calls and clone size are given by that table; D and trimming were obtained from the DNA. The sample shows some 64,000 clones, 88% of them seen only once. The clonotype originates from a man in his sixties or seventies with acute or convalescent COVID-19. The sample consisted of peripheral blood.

This chain's CDR3 is CASSLVAINNEQFF. The CDR3, as DNA: TGCGCCAGCAGCTTGGTGGCCATAAACAATGAGCAGTTCTTC. The V and J genes are TRBV5-1 and TRBJ2-1; no clear D. V was shortened by 0 bases and J by 5 bases, with 9 bases between the two germline ends. Germline-derived CDR1 and CDR2 are SGHRS and YFSETQ. The CDR3 covers 14 residues.